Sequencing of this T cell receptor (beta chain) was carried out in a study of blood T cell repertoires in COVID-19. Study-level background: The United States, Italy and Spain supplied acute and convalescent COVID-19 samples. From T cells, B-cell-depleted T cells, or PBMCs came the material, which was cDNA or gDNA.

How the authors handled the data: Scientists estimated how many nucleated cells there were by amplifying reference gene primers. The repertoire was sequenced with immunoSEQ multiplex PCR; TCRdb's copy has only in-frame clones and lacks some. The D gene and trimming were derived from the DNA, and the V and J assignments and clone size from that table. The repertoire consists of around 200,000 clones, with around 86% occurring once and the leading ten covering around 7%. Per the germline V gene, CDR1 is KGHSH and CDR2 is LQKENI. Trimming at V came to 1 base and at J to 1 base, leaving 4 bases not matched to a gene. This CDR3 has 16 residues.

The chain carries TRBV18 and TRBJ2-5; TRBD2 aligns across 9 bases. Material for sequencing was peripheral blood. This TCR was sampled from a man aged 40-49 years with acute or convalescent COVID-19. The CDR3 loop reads CASSPLSGGPQETQYF. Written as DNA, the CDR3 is TGTGCCAGCTCACCACTAAGCGGGGGGCCCCAAGAGACCCAGTACTTC.